This TCR beta chain was documented in a study of CD8 T cell repertoires and HIV-1 epitope variants. Study background: Separate from the cultures, 1M uncultured T cells served as baseline. Overall study results and limits: The TAALDMSHF plasma variant had no responses, unlike KF9 (about five clonotypes) and HW9 (one).

This CDR3 has 14 residues. The junction had 3 bases not matched to a gene; V was cut back by 7 bases and J by 1 base. Germline V lookup: CDR1 SQVTM, CDR2 ANQGSEA. The assay was immunoSEQ multiplex PCR, and TCRdb's table has in-frame clones only and misses some. Found here are under 100,000 clones, over 70% of them singletons; the top ten hold 20% to 30%. This clone has just one count. Its cognate antigen is unknown. The clonotype originates from a male donor with HIV. The chain joins TRBV29-1 to TRBJ2-4, with 11 bases fitting TRBD2. Sequencing was done on a sample of uncultured baseline CD8+ T cells from peripheral blood mononuclear cells (PBMCs). The CDR3, as DNA: TGCAGCGCCTGGACTAGCGGGGCCAAAAACATTCAGTACTTC. Amino acids: CSAWTSGAKNIQYF.